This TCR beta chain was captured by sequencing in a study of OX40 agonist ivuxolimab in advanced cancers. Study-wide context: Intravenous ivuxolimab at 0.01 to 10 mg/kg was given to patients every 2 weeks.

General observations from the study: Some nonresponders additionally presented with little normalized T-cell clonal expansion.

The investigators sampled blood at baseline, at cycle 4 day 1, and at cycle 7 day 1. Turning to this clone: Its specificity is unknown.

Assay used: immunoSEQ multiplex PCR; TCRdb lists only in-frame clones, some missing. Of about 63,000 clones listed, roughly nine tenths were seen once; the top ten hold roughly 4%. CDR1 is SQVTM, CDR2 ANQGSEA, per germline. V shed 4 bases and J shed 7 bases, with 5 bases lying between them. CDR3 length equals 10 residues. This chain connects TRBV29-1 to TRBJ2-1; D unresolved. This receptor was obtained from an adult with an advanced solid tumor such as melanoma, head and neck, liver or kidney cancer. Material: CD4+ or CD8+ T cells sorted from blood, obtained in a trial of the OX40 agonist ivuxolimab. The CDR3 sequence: CSVVGNEQFF. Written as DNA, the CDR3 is TGCAGCGTTGTCGGGAATGAGCAGTTCTTC.